Listed below are T cell receptor delta chains from one sample, sequenced in a study of Vδ1+ human thymocytes. TCRdb re-called clones from the multiplex PCR reads using CATT. The sample records roughly 25,000 delta-chain clones, about 31% being singletons. Sequencing input: Vdelta1+ gamma-delta thymocytes from the thymus. The receptors here all came from a boy less than two years old who had congenital heart surgery. The CDR3 runs from the conserved cysteine through the conserved F or W. Fields, in order: D gene, J gene, V gene, clone size, CDR3 protein, CDR3 DNA. The D gene is left open where the match is weak. Size is stated for part of the rows, as once, few or many counts, or as a class when the clone is expanded.

D: -
J: TRDJ1
V: TRDV1
size: few
CDR3: CALGERTSYGRLGADKLIF
DNA: TGTGCTCTTGGGGAAAGAACTTCCTACGGGAGGCTGGGGGCCGATAAACTCATCTTT

D: -
J: TRDJ1
V: TRDV1
size: few
CDR3: CALGEKLTATDKLIF
DNA: TGTGCTCTTGGGGAAAAACTGACGGCCACCGATAAACTCATCTTT

D: TRDD3
J: TRDJ1
V: TRDV1
size: few
CDR3: CALGELLGDTDKLIF
DNA: TGTGCTCTTGGGGAACTACTGGGGGACACCGATAAACTCATCTTT

D: -
J: TRDJ1
V: TRDV1
size: few
CDR3: CALGSESRLGTVFTDKLIF
DNA: TGTGCTCTTGGGTCCGAATCGCGGCTGGGTACCGTATTCACCGATAAACTCATCTTT

D: -
J: TRDJ1
V: TRDV1
size: few
CDR3: CALGELHLPTGIRSGGTDKLIF
DNA: TGTGCTCTTGGGGAACTACACCTTCCTACGGGGATACGCAGCGGGGGGACCGATAAACTCATCTTT

D: -
J: TRDJ1
V: TRDV1
size: many
CDR3: CALGEPGFHWPDKLIF
DNA: TGTGCTCTTGGGGAACCGGGCTTCCACTGGCCCGATAAACTCATCTTT

D: -
J: TRDJ1
V: TRDV1
size: -
CDR3: CALGPTFPRGLEGKLIF
DNA: TGTGCTCTTGGGCCCACCTTCCCTAGGGGGCTGGAGGGTAAACTCATCTTT

D: TRDD3
J: TRDJ1
V: TRDV1
size: -
CDR3: CALGESTLTYWGIPYTDKLIF
DNA: TGTGCTCTTGGGGAAAGTACCCTTACGTACTGGGGGATACCATACACCGATAAACTCATCTTT

D: TRDD3
J: TRDJ1
V: TRDV1
size: -
CDR3: CALGKSHVLGDWVTDKLIF
DNA: TGTGCTCTTGGGAAGTCACATGTACTGGGGGATTGGGTTACCGATAAACTCATCTTT

D: TRDD2
J: TRDJ1
V: TRDV1
size: -
CDR3: CALGNRPSYCLLGLFTDKLIF
DNA: TGTGCTCTTGGGAACCGGCCTTCCTACTGTCTCCTGGGACTTTTTACCGATAAACTCATCTTT

D: TRDD3
J: TRDJ1
V: TRDV2
size: -
CDR3: CACDTPTLRPGGIQDRTGYTDKLIF
DNA: TGTGCCTGTGACACCCCAACACTACGACCCGGGGGGATACAGGATAGGACAGGGTACACCGATAAACTCATCTTT

D: -
J: TRDJ1
V: TRDV1
size: few
CDR3: CALGEPNVDPPFLVNTDKLIF
DNA: TGTGCTCTTGGGGAACCAAACGTCGACCCTCCTTTCTTGGTAAACACCGATAAACTCATCTTT

D: TRDD3
J: TRDJ1
V: TRDV1
size: many
CDR3: CALGERVRIGGYTDKLIF
DNA: TGTGCTCTTGGCGAACGGGTCCGGATTGGGGGATACACCGATAAACTCATCTTT

D: TRDD3
J: TRDJ1
V: TRDV1
size: -
CDR3: CALGAKGGSIPVDKLIF
DNA: TGTGCTCTTGGGGCGAAAGGGGGATCAATTCCAGTCGATAAACTCATCTTT

D: TRDD3
J: TRDJ1
V: TRDV1
size: -
CDR3: CALGSRAPTGGYDLIDKLIF
DNA: TGTGCTCTTGGGTCACGGGCACCTACTGGGGGATATGACTTGATCGATAAACTCATCTTT

D: -
J: TRDJ1
V: TRDV1
size: medium-sized
CDR3: CALGTKGLSGYPYTDKLIF
DNA: TGTGCTCTTGGGACAAAGGGTCTAAGCGGATACCCGTACACCGATAAACTCATCTTT

D: TRDD3
J: TRDJ1
V: TRDV1
size: -
CDR3: CALGESRGIPTLKLIF
DNA: TGTGCTCTTGGGGAATCTAGGGGGATACCGACGCTAAAACTCATCTTT